This T cell receptor (beta chain) derives from a study of T cells after yellow fever vaccination. Study-level points and caveats: Contamination by abundant bulk-population clonotypes could be present in FACS-sorted repertoires. Once the booster was given, most primary-vaccination clones reappeared, at about 96% for CD4 and roughly 85% for CD8.

A process of 5'RACE template switching, which added a universal primer site and UMIs, was used to make TCR cDNA. TCRdb itself ran the 5' RACE reads through MiXCR, one entry per CDR3 protein. The table shows some 220,000 distinct CDR3 sequences, with approximately 3% occurring only once. This clonotype was detected a few times. Its antigen is still unknown. Germline CDR1 WSHSY, CDR2 SAAADI. V lost 9 bases, J lost 9 bases, and 15 bases lay in between. The CDR3 is 12 residues long. The origin of this receptor is a man younger than 35 who received the YFV17D yellow fever vaccine. The chain employs TRBV10-2 and TRBJ2-1, with D perhaps TRBD2 (6 bases). The specimen was CD4+ T cells sorted from PBMCs, collected 10 days after the yellow fever booster vaccination. The CDR3 bases are TGCGCCAGTACCGGGGGTTTGGTTGAGCAGTTCTTC. It encodes CASTGGLVEQFF.